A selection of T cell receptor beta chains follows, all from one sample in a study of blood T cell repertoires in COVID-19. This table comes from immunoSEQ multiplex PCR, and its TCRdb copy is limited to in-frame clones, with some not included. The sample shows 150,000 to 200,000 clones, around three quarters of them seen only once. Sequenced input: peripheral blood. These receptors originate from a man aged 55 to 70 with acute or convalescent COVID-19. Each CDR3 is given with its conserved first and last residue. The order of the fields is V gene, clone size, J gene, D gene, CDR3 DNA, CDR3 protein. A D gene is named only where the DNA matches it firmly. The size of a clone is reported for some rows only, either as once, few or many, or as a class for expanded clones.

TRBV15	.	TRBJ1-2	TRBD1	TGTGCCACCAGCAGAGAGAGGACAGGGAACTATGGCTACACCTTC	CATSRERTGNYGYTF
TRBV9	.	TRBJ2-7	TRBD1	TGTGCCAGCAGCATAGAACAGGGGGCCACCTACGAGCAGTACTTC	CASSIEQGATYEQYF
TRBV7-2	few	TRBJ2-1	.	TGTGCCAGCACAATTTTCTCCTACAATGAGCAGTTCTTC	CASTIFSYNEQFF
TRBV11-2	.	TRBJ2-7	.	TGTGCCAGCAGCTTAAGCGACAGTTCCAACTACGAGCAGTACTTC	CASSLSDSSNYEQYF
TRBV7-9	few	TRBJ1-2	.	TGTGCCAGCAGCTTCCAAAATCGAGGTCAGCGCTTC	CASSFQNRGQRF
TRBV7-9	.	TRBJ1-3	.	TGTGCCAGCAGCGCCTCGGGGGGCAAAGGAAACACCATATATTTT	CASSASGGKGNTIYF
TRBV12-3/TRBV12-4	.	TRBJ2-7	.	TGTGCCAGCAGGACGCCGGGGATCCACGAGCAGTACTTC	CASRTPGIHEQYF
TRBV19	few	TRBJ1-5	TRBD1	TGTGCCAGTATTCTCACAGGGGGCCATCAGCCCCAGCATTTT	CASILTGGHQPQHF
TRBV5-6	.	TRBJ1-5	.	TGTGCCAGCAGCTTGGGACAGCTGGCTAGCAATCAGCCCCAGCATTTT	CASSLGQLASNQPQHF
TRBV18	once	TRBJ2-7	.	TGTGCCAGCTCACCACCGTTGACGGGATTCTCCTACGAGCAGTACTTC	CASSPPLTGFSYEQYF
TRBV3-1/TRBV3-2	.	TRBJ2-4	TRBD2	TGTGCCAGCAGCTCCGGGGGGGGGAGGAACATTCAGTACTTC	CASSSGGGRNIQYF
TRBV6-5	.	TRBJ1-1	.	TGTGCCAGCGTCAAACCGGGGGGGACTGAAGCTTTCTTT	CASVKPGGTEAFF
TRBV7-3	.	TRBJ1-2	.	TGTGCCAGCAGCTTAGACAACAACTATGGCTACACCTTC	CASSLDNNYGYTF
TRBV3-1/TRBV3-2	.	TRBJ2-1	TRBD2	TGTGCCAGCAGCCTAGGGACTAGCGGGGGGCCCTACAATGAGCAGTTCTTC	CASSLGTSGGPYNEQFF
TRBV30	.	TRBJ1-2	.	TGTGCCTGGACCCCGCGGGGGCACTCCTATGGCTACACCTTC	CAWTPRGHSYGYTF
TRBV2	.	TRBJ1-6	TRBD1	TGTGCCAGCAGTGCTGCTCAGGGGGGACTGAAGAGGTACTCACCCCTCCACTTT	CASSAAQGGLKRYSPLHF
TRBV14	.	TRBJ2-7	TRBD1	TGTGCCAGCAGCCAAGGGACAGGGAACTACGAGCAGTACTTC	CASSQGTGNYEQYF
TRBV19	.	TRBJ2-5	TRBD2	TGTGCCACTCGGACTAGCGGGGCCCAAGAGACCCAGTACTTC	CATRTSGAQETQYF
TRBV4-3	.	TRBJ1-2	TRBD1	TGCGCCAGCAGCCAAGAATTTGGCAGGGGGCTGGGCTATGGCTACACCTTC	CASSQEFGRGLGYGYTF
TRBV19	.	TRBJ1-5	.	TGTGCCAGTAGTTCCCCAGTGGGCCCCACAGGGAGCAATCAGCCCCAGCATTTT	CASSSPVGPTGSNQPQHF
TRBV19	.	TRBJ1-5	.	TGTGCCAGTAGTATGGAGGAGAATAGCAATCAGCCCCAGCATTTT	CASSMEENSNQPQHF
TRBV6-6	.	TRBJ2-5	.	TGTGCCAGCAGAAAGTTACAGGGCGGGGAGACCCAGTACTTC	CASRKLQGGETQYF
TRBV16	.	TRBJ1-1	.	TGTGCCAGCAGCCAATCGGGAGGGTCGGAACGAACTGAAGCTTTCTTT	CASSQSGGSERTEAFF
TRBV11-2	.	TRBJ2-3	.	TGTGCCAGCAGCTTACGGTTGTGGGACTTAGATACGCAGTATTTT	CASSLRLWDLDTQYF
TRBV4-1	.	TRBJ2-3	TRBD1	TGCGCCAGCAGCCCTGGACAGGGCACAGATACGCAGTATTTT	CASSPGQGTDTQYF
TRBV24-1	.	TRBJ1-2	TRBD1	TGTGCCACCAGTGGCCCGGGACAGGGGTACGAAGCTAACTATGGCTACACCTTC	CATSGPGQGYEANYGYTF
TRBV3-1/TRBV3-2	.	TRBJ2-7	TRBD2	TGTGCCAGCAGCCAAGAACGGGAGGAGTACTACGAGCAGTACTTC	CASSQEREEYYEQYF
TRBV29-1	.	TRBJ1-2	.	TGCAGCGTTGTGGGGGGTCTCGGGGGCTACACCTTC	CSVVGGLGGYTF
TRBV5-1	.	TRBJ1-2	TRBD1	TGCGCCAGCAGCAGGAATAGTGGACAGGGAGGCTATGGCTACACCTTC	CASSRNSGQGGYGYTF
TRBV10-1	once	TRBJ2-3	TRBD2	TGCGCCAGCAGTGTGACTAGCGGGGGTACAGATACGCAGTATTTT	CASSVTSGGTDTQYF
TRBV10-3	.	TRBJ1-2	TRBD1	TGTGCCATCAGTGGTGGGGGGACAGCTTATAACTATGGCTACACCTTC	CAISGGGTAYNYGYTF
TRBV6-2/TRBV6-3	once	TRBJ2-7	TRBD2	TGTGCCAGCAGTTACTCTCGAGGGAGGGTAATCTCCTACGAGCAGTACTTC	CASSYSRGRVISYEQYF
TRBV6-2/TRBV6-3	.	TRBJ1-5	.	TGTGCCAGCAGTCAAGCTAGCAATCAGCCCCAGCATTTT	CASSQASNQPQHF
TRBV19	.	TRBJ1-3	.	TGTGCCAGTAGACTCAGGGGCACTGGAAACACCATATATTTT	CASRLRGTGNTIYF
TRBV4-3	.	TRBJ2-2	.	TGCGCCAGCAGCCCTCTCGCGGCTAGCGGGGAGCTGTTTTTT	CASSPLAASGELFF
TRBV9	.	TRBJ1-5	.	TGTGCCAGCAGCAGTCGGACAGTTAGTAGCAATCAGCCCCAGCATTTT	CASSSRTVSSNQPQHF
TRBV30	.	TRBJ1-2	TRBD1	TGTGCCTGGACCTCACAGGGGCTTAACTATGGCTACACCTTC	CAWTSQGLNYGYTF
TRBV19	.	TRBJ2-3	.	TGTGCCAGTAGTTCCCGGAGTAGCACAGATACGCAGTATTTT	CASSSRSSTDTQYF
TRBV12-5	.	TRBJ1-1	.	TGTGCTAGTGGTTTGGTAAAGTCGGACACTGAAGCTTTCTTT	CASGLVKSDTEAFF
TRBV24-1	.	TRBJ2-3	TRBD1	TGTGCCACCAGTGATTTCGGTGACAGGGGAGATACGCAGTATTTT	CATSDFGDRGDTQYF
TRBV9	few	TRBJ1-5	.	TGTGCCAGCAGCCCAAGGGGGGGATGTCAGCCCCAGCATTTT	CASSPRGGCQPQHF